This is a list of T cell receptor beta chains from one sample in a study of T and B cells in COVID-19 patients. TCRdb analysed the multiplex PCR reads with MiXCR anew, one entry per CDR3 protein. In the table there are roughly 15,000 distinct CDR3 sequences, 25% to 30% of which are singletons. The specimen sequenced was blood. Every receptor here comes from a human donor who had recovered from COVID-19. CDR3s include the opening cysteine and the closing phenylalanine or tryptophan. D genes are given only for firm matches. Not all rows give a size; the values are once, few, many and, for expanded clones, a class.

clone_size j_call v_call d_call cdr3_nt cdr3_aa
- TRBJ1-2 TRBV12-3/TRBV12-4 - TGTGCCAGCAGTTTCGGGGCCCGAGCTAACTATGGCTACACCTTC CASSFGARANYGYTF
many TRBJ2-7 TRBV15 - TGTGCCACCAGCAGAGACACAGTTGAGACGGTCTCCTACGAGCAGTACTTC CATSRDTVETVSYEQYF
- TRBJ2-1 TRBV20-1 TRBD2 TGCAGTGCGAGACTAGCGGGATCCAATGAGCAGTTCTTC CSARLAGSNEQFF
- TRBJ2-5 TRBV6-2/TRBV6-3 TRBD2 TGTGCCAGCAGGCAGATATCTAGCGGGAGAGGCGAGACCCAGTACTTC CASRQISSGRGETQYF
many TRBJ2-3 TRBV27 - TGTGCCAGCAGTTCTTTTAGCACAGATACGCAGTATTTT CASSSFSTDTQYF
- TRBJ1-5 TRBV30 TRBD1 TGTGCCTGGAGTTTCACAGGGGTTAGCAATCAGCCCCAGCATTTT CAWSFTGVSNQPQHF
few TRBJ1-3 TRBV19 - TGTGCCAGTAGTATTTTGGGGTCTGGAAACACCATATATTTT CASSILGSGNTIYF
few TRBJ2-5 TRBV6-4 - TGTGCCAGCAGCCGGGGCCCGGGAGAGACCCAGTACTTC CASSRGPGETQYF
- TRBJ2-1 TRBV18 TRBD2 TGTGCCAGCTCACCCGGACTAGCGGACATGCCGCGGGAGCAGTTCTTC CASSPGLADMPREQFF
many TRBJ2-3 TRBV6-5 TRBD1 TGTGCCAGCATCCCAGGGGGCAGGGAGGATACGCAGTATTTT CASIPGGREDTQYF
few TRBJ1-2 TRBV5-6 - TGTGCCAGCAGCTTGGACAGGGAGAATGGTGGCTACACCTTC CASSLDRENGGYTF
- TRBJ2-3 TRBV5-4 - TGTGCCAGCAGCTTGGGTAGGTCTGATACGCAGTATTTT CASSLGRSDTQYF
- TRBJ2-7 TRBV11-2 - TGTGCCAGCAGCTTAGCGGGGAACCGGGACCGAAATCCCTACGAGCAGTACTTC CASSLAGNRDRNPYEQYF
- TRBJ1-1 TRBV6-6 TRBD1 TGTGCCAGCAGCCCACCCGGGACAGGGGGCACTGAAGCTTTCTTT CASSPPGTGGTEAFF
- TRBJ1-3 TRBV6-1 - TGTGCCAGCAACCCCAGCCCGGGTTCGACTGGAAACACCATATATTTT CASNPSPGSTGNTIYF
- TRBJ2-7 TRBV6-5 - TGTGCCACCCAAGGGGCAGAGAAGACCTACGAGCAGTACTTC CATQGAEKTYEQYF
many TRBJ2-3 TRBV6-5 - TGTGCCAGCAGTTCGGACCGCACAGATACGCAGTATTTT CASSSDRTDTQYF